This T cell receptor beta chain was identified during a study of blood T cell repertoires in COVID-19. Study-level background: Researchers got acute and convalescent COVID-19 samples from the United States, Italy and Spain.

A Seattle source enrolled patients during active infection and followed them longitudinally. Germline assignment: CDR1 SEHNR and CDR2 FQNEAQ (reference sequence). The V gene end was trimmed by 0 bases and the J gene end by 5 bases; junction bases not matched to a gene: 9. The CDR3 runs 16 residues. Measured with immunoSEQ multiplex PCR; TCRdb has only the in-frame clones, and not every one. Among more than 100,000 clones listed, around 90% were seen once. This chain links TRBV7-9 with TRBJ1-2; 7 bases fit TRBD1. Sequenced material: peripheral blood. The TCR was taken from a woman aged 55-70 years with COVID-19, enrolled during active disease. CDR3 bases: TGTGCCAGCAGCTTAGCGAAGAGAGGGGGCGCTTATGGCTACACCTTC. This codes for CASSLAKRGGAYGYTF.